Below are 12 T cell receptor beta chains sequenced from a single sample in a study of blood T cell repertoires in COVID-19. The assay was immunoSEQ multiplex PCR, and TCRdb's table has in-frame clones only and misses some. The table shows about 110,000 clones, with about four fifths occurring only once. What was sequenced was peripheral blood. These receptors all come from a man between 70 and 80 years old with acute or convalescent COVID-19.

The V and J genes are TRBV7-2 and TRBJ2-5; D ambiguous. V was clipped by 4 bases and J by 3 bases, with 3 bases between them. CDR1 SGHTA and CDR2 FQGNSA come from the germline V gene. The CDR3 length is 11 residues. The CDR3 sequence is CASSSKETQYF. The CDR3 region has the DNA TGTGCCAGCAGCTCTAAAGAGACCCAGTACTTC.

The V gene is TRBV5-1, the J gene TRBJ2-3, with 9 bases aligning to TRBD2. Germline CDR1 SGHRS, CDR2 YFSETQ. The CDR3 extends over 14 amino acids. J gave up 4 bases and V 3 bases, and 3 bases lay outside the gene matches. CDR3 bases: TGCGCCAGCAGCTCTAGCGGGGCGCCAGATACGCAGTATTTT. It specifies CASSSSGAPDTQYF. Full variable domain (missing parts from reference TRBV5-1 and TRBJ2-3): KAGVTQTPRYLIKTRGQQVTLSCSPISGHRSVSWYQQTPGQGLQFLFEYFSETQRNKGNFPGRFSGRQFSNSRSEMNVSTLELGDSALYLCASSSSGAPDTQYFGPGTRLTVL.

The chain is built from TRBV7-2 and TRBJ1-5, with D unclear. Germline CDR1 SGHTA, CDR2 FQGNSA. Trimming shortened V by 1 base and J by 6 bases, and 13 bases separated the two germline ends. This CDR3 has 15 amino acids. The CDR3 region is CASSLEVGAGQPQHF. The CDR3, as DNA: TGTGCCAGCAGCTTAGAAGTGGGCGCGGGTCAGCCCCAGCATTTT.

This chain connects TRBV5-1 to TRBJ2-1; 7 nucleotides align to TRBD1. The junction had 6 bases not matched to a gene; V was cut back by 4 bases and J by 2 bases. The length of the CDR3 is 15 residues. The germline CDR1 and CDR2 sequences are SGHRS and YFSETQ. The CDR3 region is CASSLGDRPYNEQFF. CDR3 nucleotides: TGCGCCAGCAGCCTAGGGGACAGACCCTACAATGAGCAGTTCTTC. Full variable domain (missing parts from reference TRBV5-1 and TRBJ2-1): KAGVTQTPRYLIKTRGQQVTLSCSPISGHRSVSWYQQTPGQGLQFLFEYFSETQRNKGNFPGRFSGRQFSNSRSEMNVSTLELGDSALYLCASSLGDRPYNEQFFGPGTRLTVL.

The V and J genes are TRBV6-5 and TRBJ2-5, with a tentative D call TRBD1 (6 bases). Germline-derived CDR1 and CDR2 are MNHEY and SVGAGI. Between the trimmed V and J ends, which lost 6 bases and 1 base, there was a span of 15 bases. The CDR3 has 15 residues. The CDR3 protein is CASSRIGTTQETQYF. The CDR3 DNA sequence: TGTGCCAGCAGCCGTATAGGGACAACCCAAGAGACCCAGTACTTC.

The chain links TRBV19 to TRBJ2-1, with 13 nucleotides matching TRBD2. V lost 7 bases to trimming and J lost 10 bases; unmatched junction nucleotides: 7. This CDR3 comprises 14 residues. Germline lookup yields CDR1 LNHDA and CDR2 SQIVND (reference sequence). The CDR3 DNA reads as TGTGCCAGTACTAGGACTAGCGGGGGTAGGGAGCAGTTCTTC. It yields the protein CASTRTSGGREQFF.

This clone was seen only once. The rearrangement links TRBV12-3 or TRBV12-4 to TRBJ2-3; 7 bases fit TRBD1. The CDR3 has 12 residues. After removal of 9 bases from V and 5 bases from J, the junction contained 5 bases not matched to a gene. CDR3 sequence: CASKTGLDTQYF. The CDR3 region has the DNA TGTGCCAGTAAGACAGGGTTAGATACGCAGTATTTT.

The rearrangement uses TRBV12-3 or TRBV12-4 and TRBJ2-7, with D possibly TRBD1 on 6 matching bases. This CDR3 is 12 amino acids long. V lost 4 bases to trimming and J lost 6 bases, with 10 bases between them. CDR3 protein: CASSSLRGEQYF. CDR3 coding DNA: TGTGCCAGCAGTTCCCTCAGGGGCGAGCAGTACTTC.

V and J are TRBV5-1 and TRBJ1-2; no reliable D call. The CDR3 contains 14 residues. Germline V gene lookup returns CDR1 SGHRS and CDR2 YFSETQ. Trimming shortened V by 3 bases and J by 7 bases, and 16 bases separated the two germline ends. The CDR3 nucleotides are TGCGCCAGCAGCTCTTCAGCGGACGGCGGTGGCTACACCTTC. This codes for CASSSSADGGGYTF.

The chain combines TRBV10-3 with TRBJ1-2; D ambiguous. The CDR3 has 13 amino acids. Germline V gene sequence: CDR1 ENHRY, CDR2 SYGVKD. V lost 10 bases and J 0 bases, leaving 12 bases between the germline ends. CDR3 amino acids: CATLTSPNYGYTF. As DNA, the CDR3 is TGTGCCACGCTGACATCTCCTAACTATGGCTACACCTTC.

The rearrangement uses TRBV10-2 and TRBJ2-4; 10 bases are shared with TRBD2. The CDR3 covers 15 residues. Germline V gene sequence: CDR1 WSHSY, CDR2 SAAADI. With 5 bases clipped from V and 0 bases from J, the junction kept 1 base outside the gene matches. DNA for the CDR3: TGCGCCAGCAGTACTAGCGGGGAAGCCAAAAACATTCAGTACTTC. This codes for CASSTSGEAKNIQYF.

This clone was detected a few times. The V call is TRBV10-3, the J call TRBJ1-2, with a possible D match to TRBD1 (6 bases). Germline V gene sequence: CDR1 ENHRY, CDR2 SYGVKD. There are 14 residues in the CDR3. Trimming stripped 4 bases from V and 3 bases from J, with 12 bases between. CDR3 nucleotide sequence: TGTGCCATCAGTGCGCTACAGGGTGACTATGGCTACACCTTC. This encodes CAISALQGDYGYTF.